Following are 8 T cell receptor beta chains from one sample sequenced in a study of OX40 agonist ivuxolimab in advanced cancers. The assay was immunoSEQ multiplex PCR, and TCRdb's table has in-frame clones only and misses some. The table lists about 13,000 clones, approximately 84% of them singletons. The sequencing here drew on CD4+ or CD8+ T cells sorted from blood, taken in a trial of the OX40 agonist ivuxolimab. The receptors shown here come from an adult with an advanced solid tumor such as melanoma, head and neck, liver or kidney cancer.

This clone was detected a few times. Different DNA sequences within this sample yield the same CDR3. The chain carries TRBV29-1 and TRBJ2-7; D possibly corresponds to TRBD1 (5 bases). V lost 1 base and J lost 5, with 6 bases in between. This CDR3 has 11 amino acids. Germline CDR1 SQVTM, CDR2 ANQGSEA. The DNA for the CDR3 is TGCAGCGTTGAAGCAGGGAACGAGCAGTACTTC. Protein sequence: CSVEAGNEQYF.

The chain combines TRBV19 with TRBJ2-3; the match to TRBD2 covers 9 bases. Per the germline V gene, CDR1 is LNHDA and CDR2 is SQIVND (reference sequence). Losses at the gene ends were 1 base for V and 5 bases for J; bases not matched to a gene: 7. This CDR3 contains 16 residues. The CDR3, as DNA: TGTGCCAGTAGTATAGTCGCGGGAGGGCCGGTAGATACGCAGTATTTT. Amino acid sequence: CASSIVAGGPVDTQYF.

CDR3 DNA: TGTGCTAGTGGTTTGGTAGAGTCCTACAATGAGCAGTTCTTC. Its translation: CASGLVESYNEQFF. The chain carries TRBV12-5 and TRBJ2-1; D is undetermined. This CDR3 is built from 14 residues. Trimming took 0 bases from V and 1 from J, leaving 4 bases between them. Germline V gene lookup returns CDR1 LGHNT and CDR2 FRNRAP.

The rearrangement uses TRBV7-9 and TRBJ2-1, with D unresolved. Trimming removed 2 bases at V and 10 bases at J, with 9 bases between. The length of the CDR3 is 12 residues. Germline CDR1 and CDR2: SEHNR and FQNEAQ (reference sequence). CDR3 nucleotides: TGTGCCAGCAGCTTATTGGGAAGGGAGCAGTTCTTC. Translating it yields CASSLLGREQFF.

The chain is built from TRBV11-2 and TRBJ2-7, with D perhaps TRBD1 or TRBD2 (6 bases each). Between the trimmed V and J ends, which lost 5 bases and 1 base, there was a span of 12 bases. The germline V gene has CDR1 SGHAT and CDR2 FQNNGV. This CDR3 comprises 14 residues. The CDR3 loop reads CASSPGGGSYEQYF. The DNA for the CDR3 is TGTGCCAGCAGCCCAGGAGGGGGGTCCTACGAGCAGTACTTC.

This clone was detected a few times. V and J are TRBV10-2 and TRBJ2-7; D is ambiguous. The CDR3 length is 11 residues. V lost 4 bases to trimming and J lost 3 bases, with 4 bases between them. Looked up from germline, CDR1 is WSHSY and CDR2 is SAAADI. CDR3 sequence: CASSADYEQYF. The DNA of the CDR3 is TGCGCCAGCAGTGCAGACTACGAGCAGTACTTC.

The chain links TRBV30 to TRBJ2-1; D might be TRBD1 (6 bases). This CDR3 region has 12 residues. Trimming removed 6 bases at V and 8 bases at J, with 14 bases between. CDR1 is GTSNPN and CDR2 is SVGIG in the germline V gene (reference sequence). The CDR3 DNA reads TGTGCCTGCGACAGGATAAGGTATGAGCAGTTCTTC. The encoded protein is CACDRIRYEQFF. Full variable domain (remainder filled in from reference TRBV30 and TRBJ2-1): SQTIHQWPATLVQPVGSPLSLECTVEGTSNPNLYWYRQAAGRGLQLLFYSVGIGQISSEVPQNLSASRPQDRQFILSSKKLLLSDSGFYLCACDRIRYEQFFGPGTRLTVL.

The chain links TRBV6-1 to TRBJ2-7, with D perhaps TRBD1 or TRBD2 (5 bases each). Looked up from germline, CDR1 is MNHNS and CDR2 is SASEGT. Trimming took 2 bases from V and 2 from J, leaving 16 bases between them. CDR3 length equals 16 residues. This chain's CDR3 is CASSEIGPPGPYEQYF. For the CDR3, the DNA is TGTGCCAGCAGTGAAATCGGGCCCCCGGGGCCCTACGAGCAGTACTTC.